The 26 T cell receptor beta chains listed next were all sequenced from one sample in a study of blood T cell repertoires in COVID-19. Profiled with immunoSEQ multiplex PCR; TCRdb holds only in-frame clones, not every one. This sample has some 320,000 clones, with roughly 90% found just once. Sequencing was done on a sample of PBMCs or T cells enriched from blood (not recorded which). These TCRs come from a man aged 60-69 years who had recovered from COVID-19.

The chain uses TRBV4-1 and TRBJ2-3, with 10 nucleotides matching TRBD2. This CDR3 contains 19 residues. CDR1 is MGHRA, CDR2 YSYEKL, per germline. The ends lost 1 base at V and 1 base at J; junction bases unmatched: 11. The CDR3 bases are TGCGCCAGCAGCCAAGGCCTTCCTAGCGGGAGTTGGGGCACAGATACGCAGTATTTT. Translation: CASSQGLPSGSWGTDTQYF.

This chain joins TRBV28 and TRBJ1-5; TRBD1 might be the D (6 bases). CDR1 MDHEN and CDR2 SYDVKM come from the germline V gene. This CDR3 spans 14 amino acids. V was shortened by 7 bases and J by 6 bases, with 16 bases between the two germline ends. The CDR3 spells CASKGVTGSQPQHF. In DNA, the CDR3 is TGTGCCAGCAAGGGCGTCACAGGGAGTCAGCCCCAGCATTTT.

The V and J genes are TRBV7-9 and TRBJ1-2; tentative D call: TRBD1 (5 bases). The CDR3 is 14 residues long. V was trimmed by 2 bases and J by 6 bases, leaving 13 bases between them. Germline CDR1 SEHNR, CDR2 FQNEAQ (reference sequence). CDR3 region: CASSLLAGLDGYTF. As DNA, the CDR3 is TGTGCCAGCAGCTTATTAGCAGGGCTGGATGGCTACACCTTC.

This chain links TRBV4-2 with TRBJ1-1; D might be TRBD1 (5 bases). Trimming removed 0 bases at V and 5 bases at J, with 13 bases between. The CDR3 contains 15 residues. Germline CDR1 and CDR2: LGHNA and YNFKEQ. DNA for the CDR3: TGTGCCAGCAGCCAAGAGGGTAGGGGTTTAACTGAAGCTTTCTTT. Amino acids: CASSQEGRGLTEAFF.

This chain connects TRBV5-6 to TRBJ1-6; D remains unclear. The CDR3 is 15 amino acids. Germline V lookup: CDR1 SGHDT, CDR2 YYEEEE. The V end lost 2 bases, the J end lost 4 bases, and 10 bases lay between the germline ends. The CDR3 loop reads CASSFPPPYNSPLHF. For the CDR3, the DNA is TGTGCCAGCAGCTTCCCTCCCCCTTATAATTCACCCCTCCACTTT. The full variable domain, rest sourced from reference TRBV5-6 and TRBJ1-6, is DAGVTQSPTHLIKTRGQQVTLRCSPKSGHDTVSWYQQALGQGPQFIFQYYEEEERQRGNFPDRFSGHQFPNYSSELNVNALLLGDSALYLCASSFPPPYNSPLHFGNGTRLTVT.

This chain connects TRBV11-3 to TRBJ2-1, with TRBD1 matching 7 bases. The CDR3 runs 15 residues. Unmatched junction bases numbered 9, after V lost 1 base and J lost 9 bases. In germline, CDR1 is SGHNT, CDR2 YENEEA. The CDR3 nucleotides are TGTGCCAGCAGCTTAGGTTCCGACAGGGATAGTGAGCAGTTCTTC. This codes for CASSLGSDRDSEQFF.

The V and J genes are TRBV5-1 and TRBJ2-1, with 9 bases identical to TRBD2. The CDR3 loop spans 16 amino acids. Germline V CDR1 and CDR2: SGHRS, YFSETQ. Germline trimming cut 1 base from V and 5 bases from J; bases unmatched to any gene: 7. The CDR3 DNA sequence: TGCGCCAGCAGCTTGTATAGCGGGAGCCTAAACAATGAGCAGTTCTTC. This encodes CASSLYSGSLNNEQFF.

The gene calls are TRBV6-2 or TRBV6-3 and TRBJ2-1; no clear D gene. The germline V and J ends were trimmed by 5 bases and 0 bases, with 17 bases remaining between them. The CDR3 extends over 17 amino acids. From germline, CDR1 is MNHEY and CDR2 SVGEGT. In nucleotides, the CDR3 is TGTGCCAGCAGTCATAACTTTGCGGCCAGCTCCTACAATGAGCAGTTCTTC. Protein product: CASSHNFAASSYNEQFF.

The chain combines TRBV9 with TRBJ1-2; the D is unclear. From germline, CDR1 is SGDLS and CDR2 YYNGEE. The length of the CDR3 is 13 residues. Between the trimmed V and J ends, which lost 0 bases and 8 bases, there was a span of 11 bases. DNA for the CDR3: TGTGCCAGCAGCGTAGTTGAGGGTCACGGCTACACCTTC. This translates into CASSVVEGHGYTF.

CDR3: CASSSQGARGIQPQHF. CDR3 sequence (DNA): TGTGCCAGCAGCTCACAGGGGGCGCGGGGGATTCAGCCCCAGCATTTT. The chain uses TRBV7-9 and TRBJ1-5; 9 bases agree with TRBD1. J was trimmed by 6 bases and V by 4 bases; bases with no gene match: 10. The CDR3 loop spans 16 amino acids. The germline V gene has CDR1 SEHNR and CDR2 FQNEAQ (reference sequence).

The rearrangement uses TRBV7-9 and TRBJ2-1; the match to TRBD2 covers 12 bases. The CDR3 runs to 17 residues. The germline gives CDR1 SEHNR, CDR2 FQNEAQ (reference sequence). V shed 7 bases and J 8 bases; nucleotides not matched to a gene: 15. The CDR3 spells CASTPTTSGRNSDEQFF. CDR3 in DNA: TGTGCCAGCACCCCGACCACTAGCGGGAGGAATAGCGATGAGCAGTTCTTC.

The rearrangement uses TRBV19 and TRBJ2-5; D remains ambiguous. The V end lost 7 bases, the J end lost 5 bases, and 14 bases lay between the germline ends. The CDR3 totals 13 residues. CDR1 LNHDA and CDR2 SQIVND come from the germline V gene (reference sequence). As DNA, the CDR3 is TGTGCCAGTATGGCGCTAGATGGCGAGACCCAGTACTTC. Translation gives CASMALDGETQYF.

The CDR3 DNA sequence: TGTGCCAGTAGTGATCAGAGGGGGTATCAGCCCCAGCATTTT. It encodes CASSDQRGYQPQHF. J is TRBJ1-5 and V is TRBV19, with a possible D match to TRBD1 (6 bases). V was shortened by 5 bases and J by 5 bases, with 13 bases between the two germline ends. Germline assignment: CDR1 LNHDA and CDR2 SQIVND (reference sequence). The CDR3 covers 14 residues.

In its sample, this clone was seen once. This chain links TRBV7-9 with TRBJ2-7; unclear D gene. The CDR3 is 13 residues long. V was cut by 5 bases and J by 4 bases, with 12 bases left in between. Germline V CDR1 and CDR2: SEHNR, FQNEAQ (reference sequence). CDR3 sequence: CASSPVRLYEQYF. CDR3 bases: TGTGCCAGCAGCCCGGTCAGGCTGTACGAGCAGTACTTC.

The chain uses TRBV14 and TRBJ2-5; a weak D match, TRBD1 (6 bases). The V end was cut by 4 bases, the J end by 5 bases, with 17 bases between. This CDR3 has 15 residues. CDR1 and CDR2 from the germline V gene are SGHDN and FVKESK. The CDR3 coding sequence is TGTGCCAGCAGCCGAGGGACATCCTCGTGGGAGACCCAGTACTTC. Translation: CASSRGTSSWETQYF.

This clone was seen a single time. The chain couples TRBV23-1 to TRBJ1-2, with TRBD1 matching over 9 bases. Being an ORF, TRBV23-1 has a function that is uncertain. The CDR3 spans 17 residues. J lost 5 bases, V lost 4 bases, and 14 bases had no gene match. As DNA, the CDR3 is TGCGCCAGCAGTCGAACCCGGGACAGGGATAGGGAGTATGGCTACACCTTC. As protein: CASSRTRDRDREYGYTF.

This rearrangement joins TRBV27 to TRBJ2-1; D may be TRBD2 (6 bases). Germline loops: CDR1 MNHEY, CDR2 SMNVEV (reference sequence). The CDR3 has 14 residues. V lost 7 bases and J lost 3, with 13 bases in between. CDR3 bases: TGTGCCAGCACTAGCGCTGGGAGCTACAATGAGCAGTTCTTC. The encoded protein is CASTSAGSYNEQFF.

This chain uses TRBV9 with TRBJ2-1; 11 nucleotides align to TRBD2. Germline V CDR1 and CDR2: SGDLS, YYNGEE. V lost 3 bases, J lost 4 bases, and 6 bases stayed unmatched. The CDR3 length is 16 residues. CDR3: CASSAHIAGGYNEQFF. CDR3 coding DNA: TGTGCCAGCAGCGCCCATATAGCGGGGGGGTACAATGAGCAGTTCTTC.

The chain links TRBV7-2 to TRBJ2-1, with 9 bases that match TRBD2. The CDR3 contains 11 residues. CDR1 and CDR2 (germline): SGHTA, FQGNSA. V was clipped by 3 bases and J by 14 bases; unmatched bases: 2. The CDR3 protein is CASSLLAGEFF. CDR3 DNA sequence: TGTGCCAGCAGCTTGTTAGCGGGGGAGTTCTTC.

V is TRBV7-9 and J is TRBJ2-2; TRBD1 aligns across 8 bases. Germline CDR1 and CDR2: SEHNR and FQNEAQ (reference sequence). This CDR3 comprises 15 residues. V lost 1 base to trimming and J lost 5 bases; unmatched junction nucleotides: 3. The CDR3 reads CASSLGRTGTGELFF. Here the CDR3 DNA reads TGTGCCAGCAGCTTAGGACGGACAGGGACCGGGGAGCTGTTTTTT.

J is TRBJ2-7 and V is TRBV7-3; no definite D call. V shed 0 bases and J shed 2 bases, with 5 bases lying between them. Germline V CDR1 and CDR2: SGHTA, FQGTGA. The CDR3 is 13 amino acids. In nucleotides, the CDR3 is TGTGCCAGCAGCTTAACCCAAACCTACGAGCAGTACTTC. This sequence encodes CASSLTQTYEQYF.

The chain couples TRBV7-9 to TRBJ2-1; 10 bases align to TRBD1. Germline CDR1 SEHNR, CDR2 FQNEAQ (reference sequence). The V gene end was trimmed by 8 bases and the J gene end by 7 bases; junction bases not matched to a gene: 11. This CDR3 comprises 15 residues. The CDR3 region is CASFQWDRGLNEQFF. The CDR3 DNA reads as TGTGCCAGCTTCCAGTGGGACAGGGGTTTGAATGAGCAGTTCTTC.

The CDR3 loop is CASSLVSGLSLNEQFF. CDR3 in DNA: TGCGCCAGCAGCTTGGTCAGCGGGCTCAGTCTCAATGAGCAGTTCTTC. J is TRBJ2-1 and V is TRBV5-1; D possibly corresponds to TRBD2 (6 bases). With 0 bases removed from V and 6 bases from J, the gap between germline ends came to 16 bases. The CDR3 sequence is 16 residues long. The germline V gene encodes CDR1 SGHRS and CDR2 YFSETQ.

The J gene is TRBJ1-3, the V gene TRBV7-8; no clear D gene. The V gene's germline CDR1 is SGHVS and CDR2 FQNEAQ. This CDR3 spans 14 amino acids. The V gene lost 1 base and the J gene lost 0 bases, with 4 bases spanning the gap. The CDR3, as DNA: TGTGCCAGCAGCTTAGGGAGCTCTGGAAACACCATATATTTT. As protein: CASSLGSSGNTIYF.

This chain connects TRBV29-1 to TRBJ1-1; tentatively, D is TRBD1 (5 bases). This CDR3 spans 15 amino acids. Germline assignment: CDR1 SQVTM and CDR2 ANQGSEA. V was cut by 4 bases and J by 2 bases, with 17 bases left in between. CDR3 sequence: CSVAPSDSGNTEAFF. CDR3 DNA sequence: TGCAGCGTTGCCCCGAGTGACAGTGGAAACACTGAAGCTTTCTTT. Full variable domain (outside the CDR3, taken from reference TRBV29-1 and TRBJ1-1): SAVISQKPSRDICQRGTSLTIQCQVDSQVTMMFWYRQQPGQSLTLIATANQGSEATYESGFVIDKFPISRPNLTFSTLTVSNMSPEDSSIYLCSVAPSDSGNTEAFFGQGTRLTVV.

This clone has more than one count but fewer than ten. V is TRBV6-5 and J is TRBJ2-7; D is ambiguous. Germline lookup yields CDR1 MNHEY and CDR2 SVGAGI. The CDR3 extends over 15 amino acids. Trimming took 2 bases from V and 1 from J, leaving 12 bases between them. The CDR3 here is CASSYIWAPSYEQYF. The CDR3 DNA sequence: TGTGCCAGCAGTTACATTTGGGCACCATCCTACGAGCAGTACTTC.